These 14 T cell receptor beta chains were sequenced from one sample in a study of regulatory T cells in long-lasting Graves disease. iRepertoire HTBI primers and Arm-PCR of CDR3 regions built TCR beta libraries. MiXCR, run by TCRdb on the multiplex PCR reads, gives a single entry per CDR3 protein. The sample includes over 450,000 distinct CDR3 sequences, around a fifth of them seen just once. The time point was: persistent/refractory GD, antithyroid drugs over 5 years with positive TRAb. After RNA was extracted from PBMCs, the TCR library was made from it. The sequencing here drew on peripheral blood mononuclear cells (PBMCs), taken when the disease was refractory, from a patient treated with antithyroid drugs. The receptors come from a female donor with Graves disease.

Concerning this clonotype itself: This could be a read error, since a much larger clone is one nucleotide away. This chain connects TRBV19 to TRBJ1-5, with D tentatively TRBD1 (6 bases). The germline V gene encodes CDR1 LNHDA and CDR2 SQIVND (reference sequence). The CDR3 sequence is 15 residues long. Trimming left V 7 bases short and J 0 bases short, with 13 bases between. The DNA for the CDR3 is TGTGCCAGTAAGGAGACAGGTTATAGCAATCAGCCCCAGCATTTT. This translates into CASKETGYSNQPQHF.

This clonotype was counted ten times or more. The CDR3 spells CASSLVDRAYGYTF. The CDR3, as DNA: TGTGCCAGCAGTTTGGTGGACAGGGCCTATGGCTACACCTTC. V usage is TRBV28 and J usage is TRBJ1-2; 8 bases match TRBD1. This CDR3 is 14 amino acids long. Germline CDR1 and CDR2: MDHEN and SYDVKM. Trimming cost V 3 bases and J 4 bases; bases outside gene matches: 4.

Comment on this clonotype: The junction does not match germline at one end; this may be a read error. The chain employs TRBV5-8 and TRBJ1-2; no firm D call. The germline gives CDR1 SGHTS, CDR2 YDEGEE. The CDR3 consists of 15 residues. In DNA, the CDR3 is TGTCCCAGCAGCTTGGTCGGCACCATGGGCTATGGCTACACCTTC. The encoded protein is CPSSLVGTMGYGYTF.

Notes on this clonotype: It is likely a read error, because the conserved phenylalanine at the end of the CDR3 is missing. CDR3 sequence reads: CASSNNYEQYS. The CDR3 nucleotides are TGTGCCAGCAGTAACAATTACGAGCAGTACTCC. J is TRBJ2-7 and V is TRBV27; no definite D call. The CDR3 length is 11 residues. The germline gives CDR1 MNHEY, CDR2 SMNVEV (reference sequence). The ends were cut back, 5 bases at V and 4 bases at J, with 6 bases in the middle.

CDR3: CSAVRGRMNTEAFF. DNA of the CDR3: TGCAGCGCCGTCAGGGGGAGGATGAACACTGAAGCTTTCTTT. The chain carries TRBV29-1 and TRBJ1-1, with 7 nucleotides matching TRBD1. Trimming removed 7 bases from V and 0 bases from J; junction bases left unmatched: 8. The CDR3 is 14 amino acids. Per germline, CDR1 SQVTM and CDR2 ANQGSEA.

There are a few counts of this clonotype. This rearrangement joins TRBV27 to TRBJ2-2; D not certain. The CDR3 runs 15 residues. Per germline, CDR1 MNHEY and CDR2 SMNVEV (reference sequence). Trimming pared 0 bases from V and 8 bases from J, leaving 13 bases between. CDR3 bases: TGTGCCAGCAGTTTATCCCTCCTAACAAAAGGGGAGCTGTTTTTT. Translated, it gives CASSLSLLTKGELFF.

The chain is built from TRBV27 and TRBJ2-7, with 7 bases aligning to TRBD1. Unmatched junction bases numbered 11, after V lost 5 bases and J lost 4 bases. The CDR3 length is 15 residues. Germline V gives CDR1 MNHEY, CDR2 SMNVEV (reference sequence). As DNA, the CDR3 is TGTGCCAGCAGTCCTTTACAGGGGTTCAAGTACGAGCAGTACTTC. This encodes CASSPLQGFKYEQYF.

J is TRBJ2-3 and V is TRBV7-9; 7 bases map to TRBD1. V was clipped by 6 bases and J by 3 bases; unmatched bases: 21. The germline gives CDR1 SEHNR, CDR2 FQNEAQ (reference sequence). This CDR3 has 19 amino acids. The DNA of the CDR3 is TGTGCCAGCAGTCTCACGCGCTCGAGACAGGGTATTTGGACAGATACGCAGTATTTT. Its translation: CASSLTRSRQGIWTDTQYF.

This sequence joins TRBV19 and TRBJ2-5; TRBD1 might be the D (5 bases). Germline assignment: CDR1 LNHDA and CDR2 SQIVND (reference sequence). The CDR3 totals 15 residues. Trimming left V 6 bases short and J 1 base short, with 15 bases between. CDR3 sequence: CASSQGTITQETQYF. In DNA form, the CDR3 reads TGTGCCAGTAGCCAGGGAACTATCACCCAAGAGACCCAGTACTTC.

Remarks on this clonotype: A read error is likely, as this CDR3 ends without the conserved phenylalanine or tryptophan. J is TRBJ1-2 and V is TRBV9; D is unclear. Germline V gene data show CDR1 as SGDLS and CDR2 as YYNGEE. This CDR3 spans 14 amino acids. Trimming removed 0 bases from V and 4 bases from J, with 10 bases in between. CDR3 nucleotides: TGTGCCAGCAGCGTAGGAGAGGGCACCTATGGCTACACCCTC. This encodes CASSVGEGTYGYTL.

This clonotype has just a few counts. A much larger clone lies a single base off, so this may be a read error. The chain combines TRBV28 with TRBJ1-1; 10 nucleotides line up with TRBD1. Germline-derived CDR1 and CDR2 are MDHEN and SYDVKM. The CDR3 length is 15 residues. The CDR3, as DNA: TGTGCCGGCAGCCTCCGGGACAGGGGTGGGACTGAAGCTTTCTTT. It specifies CAGSLRDRGGTEAFF. Supplemented by reference TRBV28 and TRBJ1-1, the full variable domain reads DVKVTQSSRYLVKRTGEKVFLECVQDMDHENMFWYRQDPGLGLRLIYFSYDVKMKEKGDIPEGYSVSREKKERFSLILESASTNQTSMYLCAGSLRDRGGTEAFFGQGTRLTVV.

This clonotype occurred many times. This rearrangement joins TRBV29-1 to TRBJ1-1; D not resolved. Looked up from germline, CDR1 is SQVTM and CDR2 is ANQGSEA. Trimming pared 6 bases from V and 3 bases from J, leaving 17 bases between. CDR3 length: 14 residues. In nucleotides, the CDR3 is TGCAGCGTAGAGAACCCCATGTTGGACACTGAAGCTTTCTTT. It translates to CSVENPMLDTEAFF. Looking up the rest from reference TRBV29-1 and TRBJ1-1 gives the full variable domain: SAVISQKPSRDICQRGTSLTIQCQVDSQVTMMFWYRQQPGQSLTLIATANQGSEATYESGFVIDKFPISRPNLTFSTLTVSNMSPEDSSIYLCSVENPMLDTEAFFGQGTRLTVV.

This clonotype has only a few counts. The V gene is TRBV7-6, the J gene TRBJ2-2; 9 bases agree with TRBD2. The CDR3 is 19 residues long. Unmatched junction bases numbered 15, after V lost 0 bases and J lost 7 bases. CDR1 is SGHVS and CDR2 is FNYEAQ in the germline V gene. DNA of the CDR3: TGTGCCAGCAGCTTAGCGTTGACTAGCGGAGCCCGTGGGGACGGGGAGCTGTTTTTT. Translated, it gives CASSLALTSGARGDGELFF.

This clonotype was seen repeatedly, ten times or more. This rearrangement joins TRBV13 to TRBJ1-2; TRBD1 is a possible D gene (5 bases). V lost 5 bases, J lost 6 bases, and 16 bases lay in between. Germline assignment: CDR1 PRHDT and CDR2 FYEKMQ (reference sequence). This CDR3 spans 14 amino acids. CDR3 amino acids: CASSRREQFDGYTF. CDR3 in DNA: TGTGCCAGCAGCCGCAGGGAGCAGTTTGATGGCTACACCTTC.